This T cell receptor beta chain appears in the sequencing data of a study of T cells in Graves' hyperthyroidism and ophthalmopathy. The study enrolled patients aged 18 to 65 with newly diagnosed hyperthyroidism of under 2 months' duration. TCR beta CDR3 regions were amplified from RNA transcripts. HTBI primers were used for first-round RT-PCR of the TCR CDR3. TCRdb recomputed calls from the multiplex PCR reads with MiXCR, one row per CDR3 protein. This table holds some 800,000 distinct CDR3 sequences, roughly 37% found once. This clonotype was sampled from a young man with Graves' hyperthyroidism. Sequenced: blood.

In nucleotides, the CDR3 is TGCGCCAGCAGCCAACTTGATAGCGGGTTTCAAGAGACCCAGTACTTC. Its protein product is CASSQLDSGFQETQYF. This sequence joins TRBV4-3 and TRBJ2-5, with 7 bases aligning to TRBD2. V lost 2 bases, J lost 2 bases, and 8 bases stayed unmatched. Germline CDR1 reads LGHNA; CDR2 reads YSLEER. This CDR3 is built from 16 residues.